These T cell receptor beta chains were read from a single sample in a study of blood T cell repertoires in COVID-19. Libraries were prepared by immunoSEQ multiplex PCR; TCRdb keeps only in-frame clonotypes and omits some of them. This sample has more than 100,000 clones; roughly 75% occur once, and the top ten carry 16%. The specimen sequenced was peripheral blood. The receptors derive from a man aged 60-69 years with active or convalescent COVID-19. CDR3s include the opening cysteine and the closing phenylalanine or tryptophan. A D gene is named only where the DNA matches it firmly. The size field is filled for only some rows; it gives once, few, many or a size class.

D gene	J gene	V gene	clone size	CDR3 protein	CDR3 DNA
.	TRBJ2-5	TRBV27	.	CASSFSGSRRETQYF	TGTGCCAGCAGTTTCTCTGGGAGCCGGCGGGAGACCCAGTACTTC
.	TRBJ2-7	TRBV19	.	CASSMGHEQYF	TGTGCCAGTAGTATGGGCCACGAGCAGTACTTC
TRBD2	TRBJ2-7	TRBV14	.	CASSHGTSGRTEQYF	TGTGCCAGCAGCCATGGGACTAGCGGGAGGACCGAGCAGTACTTC
.	TRBJ2-2	TRBV27	.	CASTKLGYSRGTGELFF	TGTGCCAGCACCAAACTAGGGTATTCCCGGGGGACCGGGGAGCTGTTTTTT
.	TRBJ2-3	TRBV9	.	CASSVTRGPTDTQYF	TGTGCCAGCAGCGTAACCAGGGGACCCACAGATACGCAGTATTTT
TRBD2	TRBJ2-2	TRBV19	.	CASTRGGFRWTGELFF	TGTGCCAGTACCCGGGGGGGGTTCCGTTGGACCGGGGAGCTGTTTTTT
.	TRBJ1-1	TRBV7-3	.	CASSPFLSPGAEAFF	TGTGCCAGCAGCCCGTTCTTGAGCCCGGGGGCTGAAGCTTTCTTT
TRBD1	TRBJ2-7	TRBV5-1	once	CASSLVTGAYEQYF	TGCGCCAGCAGCTTGGTAACAGGGGCCTACGAGCAGTACTTC
.	TRBJ2-7	TRBV9	.	CASSVAPGAYEQYF	TGTGCCAGCAGCGTAGCTCCAGGCGCCTACGAGCAGTACTTC
.	TRBJ1-4	TRBV5-1	few	CASSFSYGEGEKLFF	TGCGCCAGCAGCTTTTCTTACGGGGAGGGTGAAAAACTGTTTTTT
TRBD2	TRBJ2-7	TRBV6-5	few	CASILTSGGSYEQYF	TGTGCCAGCATTTTAACTAGCGGGGGCTCCTACGAGCAGTACTTC
TRBD2	TRBJ2-1	TRBV11-2	.	CASSFPSGSDEQFF	TGTGCCAGCAGCTTCCCTAGCGGGAGTGATGAGCAGTTCTTC
.	TRBJ2-2	TRBV7-3	.	CASSSFGPNTGELFF	TGTGCCAGCAGCTCCTTTGGCCCGAACACCGGGGAGCTGTTTTTT
TRBD1	TRBJ1-2	TRBV6-5	.	CASSYSRTGGNYGYTF	TGTGCCAGCAGTTACTCTCGGACAGGGGGGAACTATGGCTACACCTTC
.	TRBJ2-5	TRBV19	.	CASSIGGREVETQYF	TGTGCCAGTAGTATAGGCGGCAGAGAGGTGGAGACCCAGTACTTC
.	TRBJ2-2	TRBV10-1	.	CASPAADSNTGELFF	TGCGCCAGCCCCGCGGCGGACTCTAATACCGGGGAGCTGTTTTTT
TRBD1	TRBJ1-2	TRBV4-2	.	CASSQQDYQGGDYGYTF	TGTGCCAGCAGCCAACAAGATTACCAGGGGGGAGACTATGGCTACACCTTC
TRBD2	TRBJ2-1	TRBV6-4	.	CASSPGAGGPGNEQFF	TGTGCCAGCTCACCAGGAGCGGGAGGGCCGGGGAATGAGCAGTTCTTC
TRBD2	TRBJ2-7	TRBV18	.	CASSPGTSGRSEQYF	TGTGCCAGCTCACCCGGGACTAGCGGGAGGTCCGAGCAGTACTTC
.	TRBJ2-5	TRBV28	.	CASSLGSFLQETQYF	TGTGCCAGCAGTTTAGGGAGTTTTTTACAAGAGACCCAGTACTTC
TRBD1	TRBJ1-1	TRBV19	.	CASSIEGAMNTEAFF	TGTGCCAGTAGTATCGAGGGGGCAATGAACACTGAAGCTTTCTTT
TRBD1	TRBJ2-1	TRBV19	.	CASIGTGSWNEQFF	TGTGCCAGTATCGGGACAGGATCCTGGAATGAGCAGTTCTTC
TRBD1	TRBJ1-1	TRBV27	once	CASSAPGQGYTEAFF	TGTGCCAGCAGTGCGCCGGGACAGGGGTACACTGAAGCTTTCTTT
TRBD2	TRBJ2-2	TRBV4-2	few	CASSPHEREESGELFF	TGTGCCAGCAGCCCCCATGAGCGGGAGGAATCCGGGGAGCTGTTTTTT
.	TRBJ2-7	TRBV6-2/TRBV6-3	.	CASSYDSDGGDYEQYF	TGTGCCAGCAGTTACGACTCGGACGGCGGGGACTACGAGCAGTACTTC